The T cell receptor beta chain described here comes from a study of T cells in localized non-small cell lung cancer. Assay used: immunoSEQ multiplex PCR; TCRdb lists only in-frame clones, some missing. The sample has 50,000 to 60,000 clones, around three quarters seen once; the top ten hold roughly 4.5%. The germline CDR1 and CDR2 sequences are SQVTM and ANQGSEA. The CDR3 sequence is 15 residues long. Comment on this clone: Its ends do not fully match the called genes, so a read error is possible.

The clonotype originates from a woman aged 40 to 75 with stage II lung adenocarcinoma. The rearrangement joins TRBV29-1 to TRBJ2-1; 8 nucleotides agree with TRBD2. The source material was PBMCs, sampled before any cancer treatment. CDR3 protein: CSVAHGEGWVGTRVF. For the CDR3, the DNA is TGCAGCGTTGCCCACGGGGAAGGGTGGGTAGGGACTAGAGTCTTC.